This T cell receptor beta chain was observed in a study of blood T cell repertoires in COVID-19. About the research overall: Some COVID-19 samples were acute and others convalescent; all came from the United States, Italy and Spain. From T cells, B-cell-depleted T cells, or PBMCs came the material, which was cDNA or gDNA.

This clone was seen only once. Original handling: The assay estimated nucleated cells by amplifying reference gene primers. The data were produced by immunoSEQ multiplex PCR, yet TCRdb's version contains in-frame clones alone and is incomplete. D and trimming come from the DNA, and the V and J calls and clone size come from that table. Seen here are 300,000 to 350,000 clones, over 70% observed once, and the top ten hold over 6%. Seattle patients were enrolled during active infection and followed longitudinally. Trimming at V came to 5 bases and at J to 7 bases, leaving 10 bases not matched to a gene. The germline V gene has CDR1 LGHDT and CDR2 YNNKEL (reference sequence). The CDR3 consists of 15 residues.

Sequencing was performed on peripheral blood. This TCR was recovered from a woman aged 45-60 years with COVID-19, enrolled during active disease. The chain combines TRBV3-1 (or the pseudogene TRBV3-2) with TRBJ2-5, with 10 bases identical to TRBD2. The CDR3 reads CASSSLAGAPRTQYF. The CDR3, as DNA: TGTGCCAGCAGCTCCCTAGCGGGAGCACCACGGACCCAGTACTTC.